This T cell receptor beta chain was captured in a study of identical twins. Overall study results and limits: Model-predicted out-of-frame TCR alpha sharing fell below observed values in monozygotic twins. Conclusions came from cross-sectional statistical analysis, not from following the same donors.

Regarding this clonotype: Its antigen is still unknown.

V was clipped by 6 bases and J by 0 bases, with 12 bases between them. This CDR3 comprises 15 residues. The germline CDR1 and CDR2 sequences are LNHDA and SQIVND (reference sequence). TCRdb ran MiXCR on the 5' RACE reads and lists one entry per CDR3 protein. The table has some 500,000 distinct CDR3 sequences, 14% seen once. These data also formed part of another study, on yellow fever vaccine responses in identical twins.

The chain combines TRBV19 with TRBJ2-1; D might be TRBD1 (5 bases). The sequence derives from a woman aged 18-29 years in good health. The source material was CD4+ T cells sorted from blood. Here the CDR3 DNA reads TGTGCCAGTAGCAGGACACTTACCTCCTACAATGAGCAGTTCTTC. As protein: CASSRTLTSYNEQFF.